These T cell receptor beta chains were read from a single sample in a study of cytomegalovirus exposure and HLA in healthy donors. Assay: immunoSEQ multiplex PCR; the TCRdb copy retains only in-frame clones and omits some. Seen here are around 150,000 clones, 87% observed once, and the top ten hold approximately 0.85%. Sequences were obtained from PBMCs. These receptor sequences come from a woman aged 25 to 39 in good health and CMV-seronegative. Both conserved end residues are part of each CDR3. Each record gives: V gene, J gene, CDR3 protein.

v_call: TRBV6-5; j_call: TRBJ2-6; cdr3_aa: CASSPVSGANVLTF
v_call: TRBV7-9; j_call: TRBJ2-7; cdr3_aa: CASSLRTGRSYEQYF
v_call: TRBV19; j_call: TRBJ1-6; cdr3_aa: CASSISGVSPPGGNSPLHF
v_call: TRBV2; j_call: TRBJ1-5; cdr3_aa: CASSAGFSRRGNQPQHF
v_call: TRBV7-9; j_call: TRBJ2-6; cdr3_aa: CASSTSSGRARSGANVLTF
v_call: TRBV18; j_call: TRBJ2-2; cdr3_aa: CASSSGTANTGELFF
v_call: TRBV2; j_call: TRBJ1-2; cdr3_aa: CASSEGSFHYGYTF
v_call: TRBV5-8; j_call: TRBJ2-3; cdr3_aa: CASSFNTQYF
v_call: TRBV27; j_call: TRBJ2-7; cdr3_aa: CASSSTGTGHYEQYF
v_call: TRBV6-1; j_call: TRBJ2-4; cdr3_aa: CASRRGTSVENIQYF
v_call: TRBV4-2; j_call: TRBJ2-7; cdr3_aa: CASSLTSGTYEQYF
v_call: TRBV27; j_call: TRBJ2-5; cdr3_aa: CASSSYDEETQYF
v_call: TRBV18; j_call: TRBJ2-7; cdr3_aa: CASSPSQGASEQYF
v_call: TRBV5-6; j_call: TRBJ2-7; cdr3_aa: CASRASGRGLDEQYF
v_call: TRBV4-3; j_call: TRBJ2-1; cdr3_aa: CASNGGGGHYNEQFF
v_call: TRBV7-6; j_call: TRBJ2-5; cdr3_aa: CASSLDPRTSGSVRLQETQYF
v_call: TRBV29-1; j_call: TRBJ2-7; cdr3_aa: CSGGDGGSYEQYF
v_call: TRBV5-1; j_call: TRBJ1-1; cdr3_aa: CASSLVVNTEAFF
v_call: TRBV18; j_call: TRBJ1-1; cdr3_aa: CASSLMTDNTEAFF
v_call: TRBV5-1; j_call: TRBJ1-1; cdr3_aa: CASSLVTTGTTEAFF
v_call: TRBV13; j_call: TRBJ1-1; cdr3_aa: CASSPTSMNTEAFF
v_call: TRBV18; j_call: TRBJ1-1; cdr3_aa: CASSPIQGENTEAFF
v_call: TRBV27; j_call: TRBJ2-5; cdr3_aa: CASSLGFRGTGQYF